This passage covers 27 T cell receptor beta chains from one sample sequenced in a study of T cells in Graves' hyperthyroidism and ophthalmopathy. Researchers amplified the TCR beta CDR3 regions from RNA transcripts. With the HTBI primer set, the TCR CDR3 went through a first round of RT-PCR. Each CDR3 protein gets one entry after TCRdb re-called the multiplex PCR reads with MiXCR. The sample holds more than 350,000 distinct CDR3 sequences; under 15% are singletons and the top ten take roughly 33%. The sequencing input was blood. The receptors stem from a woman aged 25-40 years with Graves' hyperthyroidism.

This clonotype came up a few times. The CDR3 region is CASTIDPSVIGELFF. The CDR3 DNA reads as TGCGCCAGCACCATTGATCCTAGTGTGATCGGGGAGCTGTTTTTT. The chain recombines TRBV5-1 with TRBJ2-2, with D uncertain. V was pared by 6 bases and J by 7 bases, with 19 bases between. The germline gives CDR1 SGHRS, CDR2 YFSETQ. The CDR3 totals 15 residues.

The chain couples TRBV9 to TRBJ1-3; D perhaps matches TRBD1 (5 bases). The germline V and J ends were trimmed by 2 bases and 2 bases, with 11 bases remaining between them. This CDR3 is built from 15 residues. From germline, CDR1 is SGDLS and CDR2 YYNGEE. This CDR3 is CASSVARGPGNTIYF. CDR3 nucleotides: TGTGCCAGCAGCGTGGCTAGGGGACCTGGAAACACCATATATTTT. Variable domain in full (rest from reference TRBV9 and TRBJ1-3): DSGVTQTPKHLITATGQRVTLRCSPRSGDLSVYWYQQSLDQGLQFLIQYYNGEERAKGNILERFSAQQFPDLHSELNLSSLELGDSALYFCASSVARGPGNTIYFGEGSWLTVV.

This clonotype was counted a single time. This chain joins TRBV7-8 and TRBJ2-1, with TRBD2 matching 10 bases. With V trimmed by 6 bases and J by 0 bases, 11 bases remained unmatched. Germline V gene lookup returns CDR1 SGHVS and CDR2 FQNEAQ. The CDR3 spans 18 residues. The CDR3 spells CASSTPTSGMSSYNEQFF. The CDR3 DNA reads TGTGCCAGCAGTACCCCCACTAGCGGGATGAGCTCCTACAATGAGCAGTTCTTC.

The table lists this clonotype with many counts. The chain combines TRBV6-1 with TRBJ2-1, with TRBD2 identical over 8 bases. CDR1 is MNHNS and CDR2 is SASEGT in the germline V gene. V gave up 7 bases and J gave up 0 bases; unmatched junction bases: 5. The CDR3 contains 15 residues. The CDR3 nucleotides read TGTGCCAGCATGTTAGCGGGGACCTCCTACAATGAGCAGTTCTTC. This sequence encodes CASMLAGTSYNEQFF.

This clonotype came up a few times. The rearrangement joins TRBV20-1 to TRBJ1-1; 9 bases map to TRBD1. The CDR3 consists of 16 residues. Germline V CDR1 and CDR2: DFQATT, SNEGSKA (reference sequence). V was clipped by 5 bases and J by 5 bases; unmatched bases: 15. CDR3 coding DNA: TGCAGTGCTTTTCCGGGACAGGGATGGTCCAATACTGAAGCTTTCTTT. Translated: CSAFPGQGWSNTEAFF.

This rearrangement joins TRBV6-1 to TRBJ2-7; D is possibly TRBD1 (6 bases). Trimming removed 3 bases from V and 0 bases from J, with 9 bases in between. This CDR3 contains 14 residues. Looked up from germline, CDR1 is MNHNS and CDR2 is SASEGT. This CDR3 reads CASSDAQGSYEQYF. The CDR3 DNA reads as TGTGCCAGCAGTGACGCACAGGGCTCCTACGAGCAGTACTTC.

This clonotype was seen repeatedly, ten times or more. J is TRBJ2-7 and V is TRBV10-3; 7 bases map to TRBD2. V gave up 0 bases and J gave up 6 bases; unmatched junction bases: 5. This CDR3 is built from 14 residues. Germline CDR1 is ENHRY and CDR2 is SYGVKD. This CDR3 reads CAISESGLAAEQYF. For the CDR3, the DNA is TGTGCCATCAGTGAGTCGGGGCTAGCGGCCGAGCAGTACTTC.

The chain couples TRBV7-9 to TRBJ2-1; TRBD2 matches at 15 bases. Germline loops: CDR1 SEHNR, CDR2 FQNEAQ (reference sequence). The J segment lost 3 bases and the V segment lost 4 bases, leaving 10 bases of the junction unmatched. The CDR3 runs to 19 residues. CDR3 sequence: CASSSSTGLAGGDYNEQFF. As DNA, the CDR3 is TGTGCCAGCAGCTCATCGACGGGACTAGCGGGAGGAGACTACAATGAGCAGTTCTTC.

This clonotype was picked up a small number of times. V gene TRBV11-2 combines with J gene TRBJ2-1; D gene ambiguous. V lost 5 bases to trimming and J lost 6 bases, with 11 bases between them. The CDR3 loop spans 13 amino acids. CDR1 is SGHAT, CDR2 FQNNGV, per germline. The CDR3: CASSLGFLNEQFF. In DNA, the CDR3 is TGTGCCAGCAGCCTAGGGTTTCTCAATGAGCAGTTCTTC.

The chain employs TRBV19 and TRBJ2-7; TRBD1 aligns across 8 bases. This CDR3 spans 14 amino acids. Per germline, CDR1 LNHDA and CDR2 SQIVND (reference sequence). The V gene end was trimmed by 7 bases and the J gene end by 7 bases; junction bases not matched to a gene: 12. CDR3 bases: TGTGCCAGTAACTCCGGACAGGGCTTGGGGGAGCAGTACTTC. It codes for CASNSGQGLGEQYF.

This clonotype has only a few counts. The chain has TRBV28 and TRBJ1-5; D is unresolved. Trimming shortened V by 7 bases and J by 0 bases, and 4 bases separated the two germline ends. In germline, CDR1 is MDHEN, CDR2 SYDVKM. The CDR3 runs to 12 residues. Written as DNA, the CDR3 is TGTGCCAGCACCAGTAGCAATCAGCCCCAGCATTTT. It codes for CASTSSNQPQHF.

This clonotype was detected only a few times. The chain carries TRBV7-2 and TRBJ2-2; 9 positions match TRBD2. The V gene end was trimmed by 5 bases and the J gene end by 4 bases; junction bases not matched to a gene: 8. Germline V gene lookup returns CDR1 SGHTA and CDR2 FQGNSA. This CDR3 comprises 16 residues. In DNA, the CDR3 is TGTGCCAGCAGCAGGTATAGCGGGAGAGTCACCGGGGAGCTGTTTTTT. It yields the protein CASSRYSGRVTGELFF. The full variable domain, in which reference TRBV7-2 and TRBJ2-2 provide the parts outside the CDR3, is GAGVSQSPSNKVTEKGKDVELRCDPISGHTALYWYRQSLGQGLEFLIYFQGNSAPDKSGLPSDRFSAERTGGSVSTLTIQRTQQEDSAVYLCASSRYSGRVTGELFFGEGSRLTVL.

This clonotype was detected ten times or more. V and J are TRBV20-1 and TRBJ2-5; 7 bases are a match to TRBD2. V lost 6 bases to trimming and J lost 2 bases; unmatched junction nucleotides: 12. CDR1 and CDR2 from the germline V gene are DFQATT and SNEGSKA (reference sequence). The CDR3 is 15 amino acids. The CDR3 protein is CSAPRPGGGQETQYF. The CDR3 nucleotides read TGCAGTGCCCCACGGCCGGGAGGAGGGCAAGAGACCCAGTACTTC.

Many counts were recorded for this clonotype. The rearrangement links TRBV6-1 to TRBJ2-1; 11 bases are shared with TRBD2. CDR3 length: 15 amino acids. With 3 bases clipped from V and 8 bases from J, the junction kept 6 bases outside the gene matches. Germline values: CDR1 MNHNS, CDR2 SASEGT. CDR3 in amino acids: CASSDSGRARYEQFF. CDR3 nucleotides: TGTGCCAGCAGTGATAGCGGGAGGGCCCGATATGAGCAGTTCTTC.

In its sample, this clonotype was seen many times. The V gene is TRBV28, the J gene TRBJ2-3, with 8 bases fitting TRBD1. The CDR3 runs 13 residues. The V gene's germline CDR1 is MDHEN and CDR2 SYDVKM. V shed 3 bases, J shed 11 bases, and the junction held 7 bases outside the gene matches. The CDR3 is CASSFRGRGLQYF. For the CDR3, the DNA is TGTGCCAGCAGTTTCAGGGGGCGCGGGTTGCAGTATTTT.

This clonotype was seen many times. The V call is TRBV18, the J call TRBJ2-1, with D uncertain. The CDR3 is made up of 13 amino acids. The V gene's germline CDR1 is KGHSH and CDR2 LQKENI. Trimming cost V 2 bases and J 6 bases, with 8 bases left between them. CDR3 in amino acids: CASSPDRFNEQFF. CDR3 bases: TGTGCCAGCTCACCAGATCGGTTCAATGAGCAGTTCTTC.

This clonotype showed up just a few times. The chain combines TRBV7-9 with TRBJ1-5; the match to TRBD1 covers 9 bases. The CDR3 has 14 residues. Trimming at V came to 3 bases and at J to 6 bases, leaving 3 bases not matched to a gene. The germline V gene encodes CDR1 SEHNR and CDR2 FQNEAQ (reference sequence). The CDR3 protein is CASSLGQGFQPQHF. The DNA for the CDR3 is TGTGCCAGCAGCTTGGGACAGGGATTTCAGCCCCAGCATTTT.

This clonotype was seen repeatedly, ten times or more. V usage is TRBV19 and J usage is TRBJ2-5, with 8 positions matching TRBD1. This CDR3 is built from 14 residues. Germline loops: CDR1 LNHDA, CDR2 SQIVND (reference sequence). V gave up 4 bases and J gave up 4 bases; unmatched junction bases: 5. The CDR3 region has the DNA TGTGCCAGTAGTACCGGACAGGGTTCAGAGACCCAGTACTTC. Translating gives CASSTGQGSETQYF.

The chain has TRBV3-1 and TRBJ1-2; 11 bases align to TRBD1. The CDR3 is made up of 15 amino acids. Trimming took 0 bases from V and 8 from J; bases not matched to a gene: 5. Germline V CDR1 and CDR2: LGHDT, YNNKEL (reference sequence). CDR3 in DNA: TGTGCCAGCAGCCAAGAAGGGACAGGGGGGCGCGGCTACACCTTC. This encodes CASSQEGTGGRGYTF.

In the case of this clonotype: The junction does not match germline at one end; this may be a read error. The CDR3 is CAISEKESQYF. The CDR3 DNA reads as TGTGCCATCAGTGAGAAGGAATCGCAGTATTTT. The chain combines TRBV6-1 with TRBJ2-3; D unclear. The CDR3 consists of 11 residues. The germline gives CDR1 MNHNS, CDR2 SASEGT.

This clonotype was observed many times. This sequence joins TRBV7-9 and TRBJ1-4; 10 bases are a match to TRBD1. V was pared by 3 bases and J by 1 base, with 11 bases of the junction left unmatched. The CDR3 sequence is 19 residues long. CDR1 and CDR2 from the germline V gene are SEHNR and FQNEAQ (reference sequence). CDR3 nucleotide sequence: TGTGCCAGCAGCTTCCAACCGGGACAGGGGATTTTAACTAATGAAAAACTGTTTTTT. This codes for CASSFQPGQGILTNEKLFF.

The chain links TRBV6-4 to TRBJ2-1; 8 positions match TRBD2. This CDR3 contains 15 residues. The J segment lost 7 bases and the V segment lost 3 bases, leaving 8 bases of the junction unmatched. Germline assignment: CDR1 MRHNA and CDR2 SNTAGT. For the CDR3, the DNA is TGTGCCAGCAGTGAAAGTCGGGAGGGTATTAATGAGCAGTTCTTC. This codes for CASSESREGINEQFF.

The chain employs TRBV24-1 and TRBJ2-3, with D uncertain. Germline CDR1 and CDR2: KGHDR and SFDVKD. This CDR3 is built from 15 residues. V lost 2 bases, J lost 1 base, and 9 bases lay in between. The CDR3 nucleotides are TGTGCCACCAGTGATTCGCGGCCTGGCACAGATACGCAGTATTTT. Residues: CATSDSRPGTDTQYF.

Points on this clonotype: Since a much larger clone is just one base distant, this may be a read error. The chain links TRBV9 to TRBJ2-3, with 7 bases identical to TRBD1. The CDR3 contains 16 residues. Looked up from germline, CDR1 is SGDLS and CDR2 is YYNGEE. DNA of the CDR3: TGTGCCAGCAGCCCCCGGGACAGAAAGAGCACAAATACGCAGTATTTT. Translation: CASSPRDRKSTNTQYF.

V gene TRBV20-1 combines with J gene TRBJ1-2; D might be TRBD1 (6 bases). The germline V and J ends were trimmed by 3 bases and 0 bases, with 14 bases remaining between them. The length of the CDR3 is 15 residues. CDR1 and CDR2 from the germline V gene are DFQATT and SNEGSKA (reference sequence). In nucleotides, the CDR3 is TGCAGTGCTAGGTCGGGAGGGGACACTAACTATGGCTACACCTTC. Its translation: CSARSGGDTNYGYTF.

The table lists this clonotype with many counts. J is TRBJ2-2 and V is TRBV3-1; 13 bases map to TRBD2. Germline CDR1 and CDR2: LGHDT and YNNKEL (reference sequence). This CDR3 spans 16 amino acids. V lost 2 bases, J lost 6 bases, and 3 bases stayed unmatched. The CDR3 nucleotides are TGTGCCAGCAGCCAACAACTAGCGGGAGGGCCCGGGGAGCTGTTTTTT. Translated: CASSQQLAGGPGELFF.

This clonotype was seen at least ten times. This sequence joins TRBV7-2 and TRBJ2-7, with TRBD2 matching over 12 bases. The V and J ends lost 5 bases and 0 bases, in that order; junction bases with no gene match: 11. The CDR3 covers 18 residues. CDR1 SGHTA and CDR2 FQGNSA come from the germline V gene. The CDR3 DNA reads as TGTGCCAGCAGCAAGACTAGCGGGAGCGGACTGAGCTCCTACGAGCAGTACTTC. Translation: CASSKTSGSGLSSYEQYF.